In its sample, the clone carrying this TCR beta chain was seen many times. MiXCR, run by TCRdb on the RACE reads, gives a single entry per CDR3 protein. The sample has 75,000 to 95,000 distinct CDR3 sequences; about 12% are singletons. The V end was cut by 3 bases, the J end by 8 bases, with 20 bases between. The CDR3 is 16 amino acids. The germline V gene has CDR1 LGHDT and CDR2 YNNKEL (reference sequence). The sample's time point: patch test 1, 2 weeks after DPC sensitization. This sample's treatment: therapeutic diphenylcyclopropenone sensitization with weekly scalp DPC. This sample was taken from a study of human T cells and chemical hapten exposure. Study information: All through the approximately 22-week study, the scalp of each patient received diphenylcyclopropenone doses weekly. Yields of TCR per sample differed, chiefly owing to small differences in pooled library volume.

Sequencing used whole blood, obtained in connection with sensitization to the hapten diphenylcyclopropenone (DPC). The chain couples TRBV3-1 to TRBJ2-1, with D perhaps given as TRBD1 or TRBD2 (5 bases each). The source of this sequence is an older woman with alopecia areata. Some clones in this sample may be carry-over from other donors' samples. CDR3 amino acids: CASSQAGTQRSHEQFF. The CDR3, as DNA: TGTGCCAGCAGCCAGGCCGGGACCCAGAGGTCCCATGAGCAGTTCTTC.